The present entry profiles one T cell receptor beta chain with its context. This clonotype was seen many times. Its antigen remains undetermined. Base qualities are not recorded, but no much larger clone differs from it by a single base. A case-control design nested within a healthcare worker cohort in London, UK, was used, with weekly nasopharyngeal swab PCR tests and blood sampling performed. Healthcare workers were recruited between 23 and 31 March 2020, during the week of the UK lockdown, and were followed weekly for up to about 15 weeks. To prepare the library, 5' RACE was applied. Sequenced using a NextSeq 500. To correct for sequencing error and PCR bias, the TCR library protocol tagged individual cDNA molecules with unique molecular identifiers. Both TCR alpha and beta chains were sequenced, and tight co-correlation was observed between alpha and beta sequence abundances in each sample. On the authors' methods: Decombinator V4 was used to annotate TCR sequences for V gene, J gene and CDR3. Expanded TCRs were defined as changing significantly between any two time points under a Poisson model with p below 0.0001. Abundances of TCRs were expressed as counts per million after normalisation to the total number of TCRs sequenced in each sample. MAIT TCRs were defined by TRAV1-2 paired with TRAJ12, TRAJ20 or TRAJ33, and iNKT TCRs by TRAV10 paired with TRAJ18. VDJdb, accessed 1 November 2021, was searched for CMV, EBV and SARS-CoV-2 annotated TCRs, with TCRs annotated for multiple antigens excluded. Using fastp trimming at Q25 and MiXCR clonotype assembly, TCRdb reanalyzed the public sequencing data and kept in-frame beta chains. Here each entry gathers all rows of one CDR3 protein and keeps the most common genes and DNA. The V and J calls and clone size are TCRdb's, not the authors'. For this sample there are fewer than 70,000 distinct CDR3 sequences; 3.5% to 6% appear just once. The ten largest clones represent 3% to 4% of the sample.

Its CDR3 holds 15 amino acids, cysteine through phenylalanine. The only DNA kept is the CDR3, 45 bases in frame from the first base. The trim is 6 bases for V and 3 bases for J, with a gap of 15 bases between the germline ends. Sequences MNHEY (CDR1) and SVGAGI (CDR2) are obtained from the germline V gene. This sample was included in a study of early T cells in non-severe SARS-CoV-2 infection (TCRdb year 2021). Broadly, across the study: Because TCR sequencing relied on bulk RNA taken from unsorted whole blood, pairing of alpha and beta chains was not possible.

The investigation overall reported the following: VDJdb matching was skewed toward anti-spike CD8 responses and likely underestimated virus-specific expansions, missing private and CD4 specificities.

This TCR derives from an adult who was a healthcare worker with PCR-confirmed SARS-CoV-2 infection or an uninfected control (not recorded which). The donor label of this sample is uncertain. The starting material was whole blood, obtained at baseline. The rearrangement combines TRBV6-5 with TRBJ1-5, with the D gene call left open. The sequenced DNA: TGTGCCAGCAGAAGGGTGCGGGGAGACAATCAGCCCCAGCATTTT. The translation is CASRRVRGDNQPQHF.